One sample yielded the 2 T cell receptor beta chains listed below, sequenced in a study of post-analysis software for immune sequencing data. Study results and caveats: Patients used about five TRBV segments, including TRBV5-6, TRBV5-1 and TRBV20-1, more often than controls.

Prepared libraries of TCR beta cDNA carried unique molecular identifiers. Each CDR3 protein gets one entry after TCRdb re-called the PCR reads with MiXCR. The profile shows more than 450,000 distinct CDR3 sequences, around 40% of them singletons. These TCRs are of unknown antigen specificity. The material sequenced was blood. These receptors all stem from a girl aged 5-17 years with multiple sclerosis.

V usage is TRBV27 and J usage is TRBJ2-7, with 13 bases aligning to TRBD2. V lost 6 bases to trimming and J lost 3 bases; unmatched junction nucleotides: 14. This CDR3 is 18 amino acids long. Germline V gene data show CDR1 as MNHEY and CDR2 as SMNVEV (reference sequence). CDR3 DNA: TGTGCCAGCAGAAGAAGTGGGACTAGCGGGAACCGGGGCTACGAGCAGTACTTC. This encodes CASRRSGTSGNRGYEQYF.

This clonotype has a handful of counts. The J gene is TRBJ2-5, the V gene TRBV7-2, with TRBD2 matching 12 bases. Germline assignment: CDR1 SGHTA and CDR2 FQGNSA. V lost 4 bases, J lost 7 bases, and 13 bases stayed unmatched. The CDR3 is made up of 17 amino acids. Here the CDR3 DNA reads TGTGCCAGCAGCTCGCCACTAGCGGGGGGTGCCTTAGTGACCCAGTACTTC. Protein product: CASSSPLAGGALVTQYF. Full variable domain (rest looked up from reference TRBV7-2 and TRBJ2-5): GAGVSQSPSNKVTEKGKDVELRCDPISGHTALYWYRQSLGQGLEFLIYFQGNSAPDKSGLPSDRFSAERTGGSVSTLTIQRTQQEDSAVYLCASSSPLAGGALVTQYFGPGTRLLVL.